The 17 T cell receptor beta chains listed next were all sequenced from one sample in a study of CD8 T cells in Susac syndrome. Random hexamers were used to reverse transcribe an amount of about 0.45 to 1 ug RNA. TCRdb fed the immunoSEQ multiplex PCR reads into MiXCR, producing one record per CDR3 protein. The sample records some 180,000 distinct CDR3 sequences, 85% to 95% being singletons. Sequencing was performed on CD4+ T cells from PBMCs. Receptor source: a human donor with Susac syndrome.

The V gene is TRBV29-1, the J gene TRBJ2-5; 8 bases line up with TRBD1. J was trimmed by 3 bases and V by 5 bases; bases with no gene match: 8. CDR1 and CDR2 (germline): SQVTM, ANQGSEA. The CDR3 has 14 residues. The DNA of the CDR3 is TGCAGCGTTTCGATAACAGGGGGAAAAGAGACCCAGTACTTC. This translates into CSVSITGGKETQYF. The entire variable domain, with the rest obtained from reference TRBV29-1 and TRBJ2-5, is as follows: SAVISQKPSRDICQRGTSLTIQCQVDSQVTMMFWYRQQPGQSLTLIATANQGSEATYESGFVIDKFPISRPNLTFSTLTVSNMSPEDSSIYLCSVSITGGKETQYFGPGTRLLVL.

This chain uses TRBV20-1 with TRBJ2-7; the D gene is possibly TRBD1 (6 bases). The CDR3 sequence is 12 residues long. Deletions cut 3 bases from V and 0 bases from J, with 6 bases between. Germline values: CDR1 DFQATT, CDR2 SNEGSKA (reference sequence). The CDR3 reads CSASRGSYEQYF. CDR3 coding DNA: TGCAGTGCTAGCAGGGGCTCCTACGAGCAGTACTTC.

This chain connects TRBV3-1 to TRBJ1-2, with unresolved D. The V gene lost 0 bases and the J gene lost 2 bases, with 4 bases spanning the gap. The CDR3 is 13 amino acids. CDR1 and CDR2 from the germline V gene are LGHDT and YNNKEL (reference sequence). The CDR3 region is CASSQDSNYGYTF. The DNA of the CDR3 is TGTGCCAGCAGCCAAGACTCGAACTATGGCTACACCTTC.

This CDR3 reads CAWSIPLPTDTQYF. Written as DNA, the CDR3 is TGTGCCTGGAGTATCCCTTTACCCACAGATACGCAGTATTTT. The chain is built from TRBV30 and TRBJ2-3; D is ambiguous. The germline V gene encodes CDR1 GTSNPN and CDR2 SVGIG (reference sequence). The CDR3 is made up of 14 amino acids. V lost 2 bases and J 2 bases, leaving 11 bases between the germline ends. Combining the CDR3 with reference TRBV30 and TRBJ2-3 gives the whole variable domain SQTIHQWPATLVQPVGSPLSLECTVEGTSNPNLYWYRQAAGRGLQLLFYSVGIGQISSEVPQNLSASRPQDRQFILSSKKLLLSDSGFYLCAWSIPLPTDTQYFGPGTRLTVL.

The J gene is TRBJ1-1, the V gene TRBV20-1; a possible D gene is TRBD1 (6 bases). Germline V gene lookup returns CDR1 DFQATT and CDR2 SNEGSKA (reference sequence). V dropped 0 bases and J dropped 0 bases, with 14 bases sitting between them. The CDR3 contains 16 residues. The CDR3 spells CSARDRDRTVNTEAFF. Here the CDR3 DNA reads TGCAGTGCTAGAGATAGGGACCGGACAGTGAACACTGAAGCTTTCTTT.

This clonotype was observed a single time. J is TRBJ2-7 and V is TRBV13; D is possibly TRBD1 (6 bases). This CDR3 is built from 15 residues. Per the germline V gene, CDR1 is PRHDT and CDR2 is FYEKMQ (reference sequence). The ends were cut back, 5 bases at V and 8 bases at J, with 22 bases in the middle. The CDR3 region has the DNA TGTGCCAGCAGCCCAACTCCAGGGGAAACCGCGAAGCAGTACTTC. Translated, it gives CASSPTPGETAKQYF.

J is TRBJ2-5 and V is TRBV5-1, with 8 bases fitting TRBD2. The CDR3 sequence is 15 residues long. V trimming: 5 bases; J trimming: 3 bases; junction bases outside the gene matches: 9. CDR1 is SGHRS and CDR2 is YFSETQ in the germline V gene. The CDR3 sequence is CASSHSGTAEETQYF. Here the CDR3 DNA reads TGCGCCAGCAGTCATAGCGGGACGGCGGAAGAGACCCAGTACTTC.

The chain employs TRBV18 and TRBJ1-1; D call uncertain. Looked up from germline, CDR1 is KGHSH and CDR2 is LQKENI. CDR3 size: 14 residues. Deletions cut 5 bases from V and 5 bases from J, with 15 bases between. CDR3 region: CASSEDPLGTEAFF. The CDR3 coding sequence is TGTGCCAGCTCAGAAGATCCCCTGGGGACTGAAGCTTTCTTT.

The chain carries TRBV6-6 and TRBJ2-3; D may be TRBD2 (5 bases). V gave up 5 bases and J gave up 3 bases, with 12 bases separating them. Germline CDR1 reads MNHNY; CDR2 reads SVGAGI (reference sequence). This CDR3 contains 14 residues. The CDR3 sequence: CASSRSLDTDTQYF. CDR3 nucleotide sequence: TGTGCCAGCAGTCGGTCACTAGATACAGATACGCAGTATTTT.

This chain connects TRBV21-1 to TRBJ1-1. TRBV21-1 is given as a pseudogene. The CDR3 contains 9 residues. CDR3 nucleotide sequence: TGTGCCAGCAGCCTCGAAGCTTTCTTT. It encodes CASSLEAFF.

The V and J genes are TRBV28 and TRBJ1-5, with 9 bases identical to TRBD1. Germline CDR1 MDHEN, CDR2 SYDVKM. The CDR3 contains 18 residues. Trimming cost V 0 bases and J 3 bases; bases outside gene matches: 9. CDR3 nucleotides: TGTGCCAGCAGTTTATGGGGACGGGACAGGGTACTCAATCAGCCCCAGCATTTT. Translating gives CASSLWGRDRVLNQPQHF.

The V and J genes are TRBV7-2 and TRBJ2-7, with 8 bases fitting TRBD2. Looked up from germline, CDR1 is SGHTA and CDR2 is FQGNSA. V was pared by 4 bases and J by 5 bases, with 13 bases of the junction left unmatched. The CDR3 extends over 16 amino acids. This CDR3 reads CASSSLAGTMSDEQYF. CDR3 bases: TGTGCCAGCAGCTCTTTAGCGGGGACGATGAGCGACGAGCAGTACTTC. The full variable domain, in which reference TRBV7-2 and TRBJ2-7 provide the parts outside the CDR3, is GAGVSQSPSNKVTEKGKDVELRCDPISGHTALYWYRQSLGQGLEFLIYFQGNSAPDKSGLPSDRFSAERTGGSVSTLTIQRTQQEDSAVYLCASSSLAGTMSDEQYFGPGTRLTVT.

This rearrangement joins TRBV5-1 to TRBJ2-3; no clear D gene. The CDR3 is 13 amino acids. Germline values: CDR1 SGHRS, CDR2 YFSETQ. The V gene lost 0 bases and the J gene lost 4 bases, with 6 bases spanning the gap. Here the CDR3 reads CASSLVEADTQYF. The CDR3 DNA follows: TGCGCCAGCAGCTTGGTTGAGGCAGATACGCAGTATTTT. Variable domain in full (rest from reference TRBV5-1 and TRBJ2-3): KAGVTQTPRYLIKTRGQQVTLSCSPISGHRSVSWYQQTPGQGLQFLFEYFSETQRNKGNFPGRFSGRQFSNSRSEMNVSTLELGDSALYLCASSLVEADTQYFGPGTRLTVL.

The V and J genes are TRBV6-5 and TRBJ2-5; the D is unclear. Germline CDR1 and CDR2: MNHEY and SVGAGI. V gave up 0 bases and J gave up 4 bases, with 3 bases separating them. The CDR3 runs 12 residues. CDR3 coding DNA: TGTGCCAGCAGTTACTCTGGAGAGACCCAGTACTTC. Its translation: CASSYSGETQYF.

The CDR3 nucleotides are TGCGCCAGCAGTCAGGGGGGGGTTGGCAGGGAGTCCTACGAGCAGTACTTC. This translates into CASSQGGVGRESYEQYF. The chain recombines TRBV23-1 with TRBJ2-7, with 7 bases identical to TRBD2. TRBV23-1 is an open reading frame whose function is uncertain. The J segment lost 1 base and the V segment lost 3 bases, leaving 12 bases of the junction unmatched. This CDR3 spans 17 amino acids.

The CDR3 here is CATSETSGGLSTDTQYF. The CDR3 DNA is TGTGCCACCAGTGAGACTAGCGGGGGCCTTAGCACAGATACGCAGTATTTT. This chain links TRBV24-1 with TRBJ2-3; 12 positions agree with TRBD2. The CDR3 extends over 17 amino acids. Germline V gene lookup returns CDR1 KGHDR and CDR2 SFDVKD. V was clipped by 4 bases and J by 0 bases; unmatched bases: 4.

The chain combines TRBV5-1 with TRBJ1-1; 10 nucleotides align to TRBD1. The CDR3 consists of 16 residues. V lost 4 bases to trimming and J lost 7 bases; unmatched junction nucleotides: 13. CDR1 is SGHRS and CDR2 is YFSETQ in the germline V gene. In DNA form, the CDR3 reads TGCGCCAGCAGCCCGGTGTCTGGGACAGGGGCAGTTGAAGCTTTCTTT. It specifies CASSPVSGTGAVEAFF. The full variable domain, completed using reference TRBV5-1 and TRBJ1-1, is KAGVTQTPRYLIKTRGQQVTLSCSPISGHRSVSWYQQTPGQGLQFLFEYFSETQRNKGNFPGRFSGRQFSNSRSEMNVSTLELGDSALYLCASSPVSGTGAVEAFFGQGTRLTVV.